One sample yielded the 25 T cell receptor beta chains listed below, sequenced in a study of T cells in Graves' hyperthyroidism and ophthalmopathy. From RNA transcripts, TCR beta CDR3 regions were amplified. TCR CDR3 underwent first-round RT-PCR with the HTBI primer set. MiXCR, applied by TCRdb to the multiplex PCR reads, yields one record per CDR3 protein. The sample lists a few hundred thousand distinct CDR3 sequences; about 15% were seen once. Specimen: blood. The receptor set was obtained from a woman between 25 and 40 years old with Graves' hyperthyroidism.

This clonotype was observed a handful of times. CDR3 protein: CSATRTINEPQHF. CDR3 nucleotide sequence: TGCAGTGCCACTCGGACAATTAATGAGCCCCAGCATTTT. This chain links TRBV20-1 with TRBJ1-5, with a possible D match to TRBD1 (5 bases). This CDR3 region has 13 residues. Looked up from germline, CDR1 is DFQATT and CDR2 is SNEGSKA (reference sequence). V gave up 6 bases and J gave up 8 bases, with 17 bases separating them.

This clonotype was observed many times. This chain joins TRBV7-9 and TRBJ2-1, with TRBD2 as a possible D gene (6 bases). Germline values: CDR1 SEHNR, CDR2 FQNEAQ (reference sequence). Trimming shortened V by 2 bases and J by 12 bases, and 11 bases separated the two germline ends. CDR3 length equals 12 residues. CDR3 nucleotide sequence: TGTGCCAGCAGCTTACCTAGCGAGACGCAGTTCTTC. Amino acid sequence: CASSLPSETQFF.

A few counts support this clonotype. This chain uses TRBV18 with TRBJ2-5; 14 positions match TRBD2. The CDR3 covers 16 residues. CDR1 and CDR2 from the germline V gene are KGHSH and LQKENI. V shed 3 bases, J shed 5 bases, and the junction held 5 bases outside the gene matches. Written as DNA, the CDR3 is TGTGCCAGCTCACCTCCGGGACTAGCGGGAGATGAGACCCAGTACTTC. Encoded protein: CASSPPGLAGDETQYF.

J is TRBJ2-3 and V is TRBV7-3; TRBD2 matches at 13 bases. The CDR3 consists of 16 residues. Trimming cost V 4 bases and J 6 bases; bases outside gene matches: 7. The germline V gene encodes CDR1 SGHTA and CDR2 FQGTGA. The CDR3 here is CASSSGLAGVADTQYF. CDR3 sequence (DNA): TGTGCCAGCAGCTCCGGACTAGCGGGAGTAGCGGATACGCAGTATTTT.

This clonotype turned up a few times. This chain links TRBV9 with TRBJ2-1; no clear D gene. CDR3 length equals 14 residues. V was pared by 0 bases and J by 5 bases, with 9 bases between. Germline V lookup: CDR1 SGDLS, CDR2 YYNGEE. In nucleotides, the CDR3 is TGTGCCAGCAGCGTAGAGGTCGGAGACAATGAGCAGTTCTTC. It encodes CASSVEVGDNEQFF.

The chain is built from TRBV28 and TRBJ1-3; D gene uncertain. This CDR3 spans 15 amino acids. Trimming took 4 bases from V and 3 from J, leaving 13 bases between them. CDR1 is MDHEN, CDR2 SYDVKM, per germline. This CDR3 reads CASSYNRNYGNTIYF. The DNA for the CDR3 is TGTGCCAGCAGTTACAACAGAAACTATGGAAACACCATATATTTT.

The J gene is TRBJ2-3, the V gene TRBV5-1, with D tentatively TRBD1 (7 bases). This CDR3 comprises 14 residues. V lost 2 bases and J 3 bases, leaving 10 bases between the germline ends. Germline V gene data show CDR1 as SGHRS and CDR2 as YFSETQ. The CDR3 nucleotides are TGCGCCAGCAGCTTCCAGGGGGGAACAGATACGCAGTATTTT. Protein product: CASSFQGGTDTQYF.

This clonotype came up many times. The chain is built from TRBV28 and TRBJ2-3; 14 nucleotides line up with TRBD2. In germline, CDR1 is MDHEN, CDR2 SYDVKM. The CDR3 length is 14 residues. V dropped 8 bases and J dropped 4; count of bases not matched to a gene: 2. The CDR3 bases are TGTGCCAGCCTGACTAGCGGGAGGGCAGATACGCAGTATTTT. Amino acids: CASLTSGRADTQYF.

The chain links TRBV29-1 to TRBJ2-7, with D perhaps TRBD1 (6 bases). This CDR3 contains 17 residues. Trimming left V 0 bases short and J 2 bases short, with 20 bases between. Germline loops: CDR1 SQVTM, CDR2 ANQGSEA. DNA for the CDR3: TGCAGCGTTGAAGATGGTGAATCGACAGGACTCACCTACGAGCAGTACTTC. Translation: CSVEDGESTGLTYEQYF.

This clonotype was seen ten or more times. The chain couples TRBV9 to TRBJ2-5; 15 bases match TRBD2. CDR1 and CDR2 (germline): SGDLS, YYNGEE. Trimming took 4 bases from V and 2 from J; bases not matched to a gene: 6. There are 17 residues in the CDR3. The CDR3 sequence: CASSPGLAGGVQETQYF. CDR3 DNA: TGTGCCAGCAGCCCCGGACTAGCGGGAGGGGTGCAAGAGACCCAGTACTTC.

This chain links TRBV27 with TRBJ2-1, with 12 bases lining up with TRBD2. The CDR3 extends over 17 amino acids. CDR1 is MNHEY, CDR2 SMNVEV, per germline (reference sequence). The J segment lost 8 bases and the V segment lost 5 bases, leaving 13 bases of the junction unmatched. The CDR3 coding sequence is TGTGCCAGCAGTACCGGTAGGCTAGCGGGAGGGGTTGATGAGCAGTTCTTC. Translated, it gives CASSTGRLAGGVDEQFF.

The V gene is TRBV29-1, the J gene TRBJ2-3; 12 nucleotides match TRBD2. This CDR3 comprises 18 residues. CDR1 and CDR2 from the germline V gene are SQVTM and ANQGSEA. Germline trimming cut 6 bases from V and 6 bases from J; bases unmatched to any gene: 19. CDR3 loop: CSVVGLAGGGNAFDTQYF. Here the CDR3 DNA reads TGCAGCGTCGTGGGTCTAGCGGGGGGGGGGAACGCGTTCGATACGCAGTATTTT.

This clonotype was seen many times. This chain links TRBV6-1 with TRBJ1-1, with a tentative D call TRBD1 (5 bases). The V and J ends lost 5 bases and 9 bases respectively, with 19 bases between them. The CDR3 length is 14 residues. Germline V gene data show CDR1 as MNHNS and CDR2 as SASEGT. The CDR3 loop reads CASSIDNGAGKAFF. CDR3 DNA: TGTGCCAGCAGTATCGACAACGGGGCTGGTAAAGCTTTCTTT.

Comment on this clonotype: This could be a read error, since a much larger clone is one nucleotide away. The CDR3 nucleotides read TGTGCCAGCAGTCTCAGGGGTGGAAACACCATATATTTT. Translated: CASSLRGGNTIYF. The chain recombines TRBV2 with TRBJ1-3; perhaps TRBD1 as D (6 bases). In germline, CDR1 is SNHLY, CDR2 FYNNEI. Between the trimmed V and J ends, which lost 5 bases and 3 bases, there was a span of 8 bases. The CDR3 is 13 residues long. The entire variable domain, with the rest obtained from reference TRBV2 and TRBJ1-3, is as follows: EPEVTQTPSHQVTQMGQEVILRCVPISNHLYFYWYRQILGQKVEFLVSFYNNEISEKSEIFDDQFSVERPDGSNFTLKIRSTKLEDSAMYFCASSLRGGNTIYFGEGSWLTVV.

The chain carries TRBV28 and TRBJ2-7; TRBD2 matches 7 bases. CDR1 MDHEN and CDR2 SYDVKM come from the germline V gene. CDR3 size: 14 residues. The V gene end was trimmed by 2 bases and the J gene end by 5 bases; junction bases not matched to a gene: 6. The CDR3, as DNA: TGTGCCAGCAGTTTAGGGCGGGAGTACCACGAGCAGTACTTC. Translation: CASSLGREYHEQYF. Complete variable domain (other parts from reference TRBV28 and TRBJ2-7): DVKVTQSSRYLVKRTGEKVFLECVQDMDHENMFWYRQDPGLGLRLIYFSYDVKMKEKGDIPEGYSVSREKKERFSLILESASTNQTSMYLCASSLGREYHEQYFGPGTRLTVT.

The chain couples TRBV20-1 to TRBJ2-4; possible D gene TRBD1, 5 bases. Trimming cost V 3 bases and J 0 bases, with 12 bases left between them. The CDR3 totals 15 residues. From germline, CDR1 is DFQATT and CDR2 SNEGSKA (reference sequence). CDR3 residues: CSARRTSKAKNIQYF. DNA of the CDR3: TGCAGTGCTAGGCGGACAAGTAAAGCCAAAAACATTCAGTACTTC.

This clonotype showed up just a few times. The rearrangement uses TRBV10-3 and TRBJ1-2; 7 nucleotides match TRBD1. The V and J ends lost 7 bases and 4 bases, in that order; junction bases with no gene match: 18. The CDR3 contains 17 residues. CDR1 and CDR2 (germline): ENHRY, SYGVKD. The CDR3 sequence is CAITSEDPGTAFYGYTF. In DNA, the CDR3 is TGTGCCATCACCTCTGAAGACCCCGGGACAGCCTTCTATGGCTACACCTTC.

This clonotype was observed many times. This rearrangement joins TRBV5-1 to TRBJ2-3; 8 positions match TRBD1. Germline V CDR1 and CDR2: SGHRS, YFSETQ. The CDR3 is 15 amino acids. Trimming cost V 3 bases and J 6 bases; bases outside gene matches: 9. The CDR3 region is CASSSTSRTGDTQYF. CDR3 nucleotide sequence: TGCGCCAGCAGCTCCACCTCCAGGACAGGGGATACGCAGTATTTT.

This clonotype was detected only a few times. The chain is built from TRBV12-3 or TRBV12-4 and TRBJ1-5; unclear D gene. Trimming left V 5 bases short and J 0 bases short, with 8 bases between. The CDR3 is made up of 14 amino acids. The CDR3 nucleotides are TGTGCCAGCAGTGGAAAGTATAGCAATCAGCCCCAGCATTTT. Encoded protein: CASSGKYSNQPQHF.

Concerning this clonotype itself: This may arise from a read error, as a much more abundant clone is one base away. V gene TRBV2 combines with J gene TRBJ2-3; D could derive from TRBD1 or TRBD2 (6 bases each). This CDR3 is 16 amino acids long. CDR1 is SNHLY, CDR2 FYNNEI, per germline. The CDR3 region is CASNLGAGRSTDTLYF. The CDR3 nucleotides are TGTGCCAGCAATCTGGGGGCGGGAAGGAGCACAGATACGCTGTATTTT.

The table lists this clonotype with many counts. DNA of the CDR3: TGTGCCAGCAGCGCAATACGGGACACCCTAAGCTCTGGGGCCAACGTCCTGACTTTC. This encodes CASSAIRDTLSSGANVLTF. The chain carries TRBV11-2 and TRBJ2-6; D is perhaps TRBD1 (6 bases). The ends were cut back, 5 bases at V and 0 bases at J, with 20 bases in the middle. Germline loops: CDR1 SGHAT, CDR2 FQNNGV. The CDR3 length is 19 residues.

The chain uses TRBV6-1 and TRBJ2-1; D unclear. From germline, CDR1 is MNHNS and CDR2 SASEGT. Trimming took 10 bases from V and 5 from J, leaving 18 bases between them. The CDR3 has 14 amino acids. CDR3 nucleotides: TGTGCCAACAAATCTGAGACTTTTCACAATGAGCAGTTCTTC. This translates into CANKSETFHNEQFF.

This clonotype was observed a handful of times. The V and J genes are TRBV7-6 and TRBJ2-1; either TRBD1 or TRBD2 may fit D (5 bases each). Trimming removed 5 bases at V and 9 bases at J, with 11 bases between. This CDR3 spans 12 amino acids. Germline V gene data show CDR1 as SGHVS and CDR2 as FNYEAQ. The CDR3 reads CASSIMRGEQFF. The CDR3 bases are TGTGCCAGCAGCATTATGAGGGGTGAGCAGTTCTTC. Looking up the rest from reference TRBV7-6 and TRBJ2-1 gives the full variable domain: GAGVSQSPRYKVTKRGQDVALRCDPISGHVSLYWYRQALGQGPEFLTYFNYEAQQDKSGLPNDRFSAERPEGSISTLTIQRTEQRDSAMYRCASSIMRGEQFFGPGTRLTVL.

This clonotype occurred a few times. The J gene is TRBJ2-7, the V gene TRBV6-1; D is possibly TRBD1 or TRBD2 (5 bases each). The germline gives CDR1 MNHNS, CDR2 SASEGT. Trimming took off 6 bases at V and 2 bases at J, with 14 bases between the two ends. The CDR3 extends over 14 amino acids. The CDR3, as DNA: TGTGCCAGCAGCCTCGGGACGGTCCCCTACGAGCAGTACTTC. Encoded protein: CASSLGTVPYEQYF.

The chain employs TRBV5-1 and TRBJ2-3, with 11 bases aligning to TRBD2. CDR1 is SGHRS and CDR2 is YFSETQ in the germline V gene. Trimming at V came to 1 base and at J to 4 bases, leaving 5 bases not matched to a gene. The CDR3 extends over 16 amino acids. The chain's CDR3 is CASSLPTSGSPDTQYF. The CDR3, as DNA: TGCGCCAGCAGCTTGCCTACTAGCGGGAGCCCAGATACGCAGTATTTT.